The 25 T cell receptor beta chains listed next were all sequenced from one sample in a study of low-dose radiotherapy and immunotherapy resistance in tumors. Time point meaning: before trial treatment. Alpha- and beta-chain coverage of first-strand cDNA came from TRAV- and TRBV-specific primers. Both a constant-region primer and a V-primer adapter served to amplify TCRs across roughly 20 PCR cycles. TCRdb processed the reads anew with MiXCR; each CDR3 protein has one entry. The table has around 79,000 distinct CDR3 sequences, approximately 20% seen once. The material was PBMCs, obtained before treatment. The receptors stem from a male donor with prostate cancer.

This clonotype occurred many times. V is TRBV5-4 and J is TRBJ2-5; D is perhaps TRBD1 (5 bases). CDR3 length equals 15 residues. Trimming pared 0 bases from V and 0 bases from J, leaving 9 bases between. CDR1 is SGHNT and CDR2 is YYREEE in the germline V gene (reference sequence). The CDR3 nucleotides are TGTGCCAGCAGCTTGGACCAGGGCTACCAAGAGACCCAGTACTTC. Protein sequence: CASSLDQGYQETQYF.

V usage is TRBV7-9 and J usage is TRBJ2-5, with a weak D call TRBD2 (6 bases). Germline V gene sequence: CDR1 SEHNR, CDR2 FQNEAQ (reference sequence). V lost 5 bases and J 3 bases, leaving 16 bases between the germline ends. The CDR3 is 15 residues long. The CDR3 region has the DNA TGTGCCAGCAGCCCCAGCGGCCGACTAGAAGAGACCCAGTACTTC. Its protein product is CASSPSGRLEETQYF.

This chain uses TRBV9 with TRBJ2-3; TRBD2 matches at 11 bases. Germline CDR1 SGDLS, CDR2 YYNGEE. The CDR3 loop spans 16 amino acids. With V trimmed by 4 bases and J by 2 bases, 6 bases remained unmatched. This CDR3 is CASSPLAGGPTDTQYF. DNA of the CDR3: TGTGCCAGCAGCCCCCTAGCGGGGGGACCCACAGATACGCAGTATTTT.

There are many counts of this clonotype. The chain uses TRBV5-1 and TRBJ2-6; D gene unclear. V dropped 4 bases and J dropped 0 bases, with 14 bases sitting between them. Per the germline V gene, CDR1 is SGHRS and CDR2 is YFSETQ. This CDR3 has 17 residues. DNA of the CDR3: TGCGCCAGCAGCCCGGGCATTACCAACTCTGGGGCCAACGTCCTGACTTTC. Its translation is CASSPGITNSGANVLTF.

The table lists this clonotype with many counts. V gene TRBV6-2 or TRBV6-3 combines with J gene TRBJ2-1; D is unresolved. Per the germline V gene, CDR1 is MNHEY and CDR2 is SVGEGT. The CDR3 is 13 amino acids. Trimming shortened V by 5 bases and J by 4 bases, and 9 bases separated the two germline ends. The CDR3 coding sequence is TGTGCCAGCAGTGCAACGTTGTACAATGAGCAGTTCTTC. Protein sequence: CASSATLYNEQFF.

There are many counts of this clonotype. Here the CDR3 reads CASSPRTGLGETQYF. CDR3 DNA sequence: TGTGCCAGCAGTCCCCGGACAGGGCTCGGGGAGACCCAGTACTTC. V is TRBV27 and J is TRBJ2-5, with 8 bases fitting TRBD1. CDR1 and CDR2 from the germline V gene are MNHEY and SMNVEV (reference sequence). V lost 5 bases, J lost 5 bases, and 10 bases stayed unmatched. CDR3 length equals 15 residues.

Comments on this clonotype: A read error is the likely source, as a far larger clone sits one nucleotide away. The chain couples TRBV1 to TRBJ2-3; the table's D call of TRBD1 was not tested on the DNA. TRBV1 is reported as a pseudogene. The CDR3 totals 15 residues. In DNA, the CDR3 is TGTGCCAGCAGCCTCGTGGGCGGGCTCACAGATACGCAGTATTTT. Its protein is CASSLVGGLTDTQYF.

This clonotype was recorded at least ten times. The chain employs TRBV12-3 or TRBV12-4 and TRBJ2-3; 9 nucleotides line up with TRBD2. The CDR3 is made up of 15 amino acids. The trim removed 2 bases at V and 4 bases at J, leaving 4 bases unmatched. CDR3: CASSLRGGEADTQYF. The CDR3 bases are TGTGCCAGCAGTTTACGCGGGGGGGAGGCAGATACGCAGTATTTT.

This clonotype showed up just a few times. This sequence joins TRBV27 and TRBJ2-2; D unresolved. This CDR3 region has 14 residues. The V end was cut by 3 bases, the J end by 4 bases, with 9 bases between. Germline V lookup: CDR1 MNHEY, CDR2 SMNVEV (reference sequence). CDR3 amino acids: CASSFRPITGELFF. CDR3 bases: TGTGCCAGCAGTTTTCGACCCATCACCGGGGAGCTGTTTTTT.

In this sample, this clonotype turned up a few times. This chain joins TRBV7-2 and TRBJ1-1, with D hard to call. Deletions cut 5 bases from V and 5 bases from J, with 18 bases between. The CDR3 sequence is 15 residues long. Germline V gene sequence: CDR1 SGHTA, CDR2 FQGNSA. This CDR3 is CASSLPHGGITEAFF. In DNA, the CDR3 is TGTGCCAGCAGCCTCCCCCACGGAGGTATAACTGAAGCTTTCTTT.

This clonotype was observed many times. This chain joins TRBV25-1 and TRBJ2-1; D gene unclear. V lost 10 bases and J lost 7, with 11 bases in between. CDR1 MGHDK and CDR2 SYGVNS come from the germline V gene. The CDR3 sequence is 11 residues long. CDR3: CATQRDNEQFF. The CDR3 coding sequence is TGTGCCACTCAAAGGGATAATGAGCAGTTCTTC.

This clonotype was counted many times. The V and J genes are TRBV6-1 and TRBJ1-5, with a possible D match to TRBD1 (5 bases). The germline V gene has CDR1 MNHNS and CDR2 SASEGT. The CDR3 spans 15 residues. Trimming removed 4 bases at V and 4 bases at J, with 14 bases between. For the CDR3, the DNA is TGTGCCAGCAGTGGGGCACGGGGGGGAAATCAGCCCCAGCATTTT. As protein: CASSGARGGNQPQHF.

The V gene is TRBV7-9, the J gene TRBJ2-1; 8 bases fit TRBD2. V dropped 6 bases and J dropped 5; count of bases not matched to a gene: 15. The CDR3 loop spans 17 amino acids. From germline, CDR1 is SEHNR and CDR2 FQNEAQ (reference sequence). The CDR3 sequence is CASSYYILSGTNNEQFF. The CDR3 nucleotides are TGTGCCAGCAGTTACTACATCCTTAGCGGGACAAACAATGAGCAGTTCTTC.

This clonotype was picked up many times. The rearrangement links TRBV7-2 to TRBJ1-5, with D uncertain. The CDR3 runs to 13 residues. CDR1 is SGHTA, CDR2 FQGNSA, per germline. Trimming removed 5 bases from V and 0 bases from J, with 5 bases in between. CDR3 residues: CASSIDSNQPQHF. CDR3 nucleotide sequence: TGTGCCAGCAGCATCGATAGCAATCAGCCCCAGCATTTT. Full variable domain (remainder filled in from reference TRBV7-2 and TRBJ1-5): GAGVSQSPSNKVTEKGKDVELRCDPISGHTALYWYRQSLGQGLEFLIYFQGNSAPDKSGLPSDRFSAERTGGSVSTLTIQRTQQEDSAVYLCASSIDSNQPQHFGDGTRLSIL.

At least ten counts were recorded for this clonotype. CDR3 in amino acids: CASTPVWGRPSSGANVLTF. The CDR3 DNA follows: TGTGCCAGCACGCCCGTATGGGGACGCCCTAGCTCTGGGGCCAACGTCCTGACTTTC. The chain joins TRBV7-9 to TRBJ2-6; D could derive from TRBD1 or TRBD2 (5 bases each). V gave up 7 bases and J gave up 0 bases, with 22 bases separating them. Germline loops: CDR1 SEHNR, CDR2 FQNEAQ (reference sequence). The CDR3 is made up of 19 amino acids. The whole variable domain, filled in from reference TRBV7-9 and TRBJ2-6, reads DTGVSQNPRHKITKRGQNVTFRCDPISEHNRLYWYRQTLGQGPEFLTYFQNEAQLEKSRLLSDRFSAERPKGSFSTLEIQRTEQGDSAMYLCASTPVWGRPSSGANVLTFGAGSRLTVL.

This clonotype was detected ten times or more. The V gene is TRBV6-1, the J gene TRBJ1-1; possible D gene TRBD1, 6 bases. The germline V and J ends were trimmed by 5 bases and 7 bases, with 23 bases remaining between them. Germline CDR1 and CDR2: MNHNS and SASEGT. CDR3 size: 16 residues. The CDR3 DNA follows: TGTGCCAGCAGTCCCCGGCTCCGGGGGCCTGGGGGTGAAGCTTTCTTT. It codes for CASSPRLRGPGGEAFF.

This clonotype was observed a few times. The V call is TRBV15, the J call TRBJ2-2; tentative D call: TRBD1 (5 bases). CDR3 length: 15 residues. Trimming pared 0 bases from V and 3 bases from J, leaving 8 bases between. Germline CDR1 and CDR2: LNHNV and YYDKDF (reference sequence). The DNA of the CDR3 is TGTGCCACCAGCAGAGAGGGGCTGCACACCGGGGAGCTGTTTTTT. This gives the protein CATSREGLHTGELFF.

This clonotype has at least ten counts. This chain connects TRBV19 to TRBJ1-5; TRBD1 matches 8 bases. In germline, CDR1 is LNHDA, CDR2 SQIVND (reference sequence). The V gene end was trimmed by 6 bases and the J gene end by 3 bases; junction bases not matched to a gene: 7. The CDR3 sequence is 15 residues long. The CDR3 reads CASRAPDRDNQPQHF. The CDR3 nucleotides read TGTGCCAGTAGAGCCCCGGACAGGGACAATCAGCCCCAGCATTTT.

The sample holds many counts of this clonotype. V and J are TRBV7-2 and TRBJ2-3; 9 bases map to TRBD2. The germline gives CDR1 SGHTA, CDR2 FQGNSA. With V trimmed by 6 bases and J by 2 bases, 3 bases remained unmatched. The CDR3 is 14 residues long. For the CDR3, the DNA is TGTGCCAGCAGGAGACTAGCGGTCACAGATACGCAGTATTTT. Translating gives CASRRLAVTDTQYF.

Many counts were recorded for this clonotype. The chain is built from TRBV6-1 and TRBJ2-1; no clear D. The CDR3 runs to 14 residues. V was clipped by 2 bases and J by 9 bases, with 14 bases between them. The V gene's germline CDR1 is MNHNS and CDR2 SASEGT. The CDR3: CASSEFLPPREQFF. Written as DNA, the CDR3 is TGTGCCAGCAGTGAATTCCTGCCCCCCCGTGAGCAGTTCTTC.

The sample holds many counts of this clonotype. The V call is TRBV4-3, the J call TRBJ2-7, with 11 bases fitting TRBD1. The CDR3 has 14 residues. The germline V gene encodes CDR1 LGHNA and CDR2 YSLEER. With V trimmed by 3 bases and J by 4 bases, 2 bases remained unmatched. The CDR3 spells CASSQDRGPYEQYF. The CDR3 DNA sequence: TGCGCCAGCAGCCAGGACAGGGGGCCGTACGAGCAGTACTTC.

This chain joins TRBV20-1 and TRBJ2-7; D unresolved. CDR1 is DFQATT, CDR2 SNEGSKA, per germline (reference sequence). This CDR3 spans 10 amino acids. The V end was cut by 0 bases, the J end by 4 bases, with 1 base between. As DNA, the CDR3 is TGCAGTGCTAGAGAGTACGAGCAGTACTTC. Its protein is CSAREYEQYF.

This clonotype has just a few counts. The CDR3 bases are TGCAGTGCTAGTGGTCTCACAGATACGCAGTATTTT. Translated, it gives CSASGLTDTQYF. The V gene is TRBV20-1, the J gene TRBJ2-3; D is uncertain. V dropped 3 bases and J dropped 2 bases, with 6 bases sitting between them. The CDR3 is made up of 12 amino acids. The germline CDR1 and CDR2 sequences are DFQATT and SNEGSKA (reference sequence).

This clonotype came up many times. The chain carries TRBV13 and TRBJ2-3, with D perhaps TRBD1 or TRBD2 (5 bases each). Germline loops: CDR1 PRHDT, CDR2 FYEKMQ (reference sequence). Trimming removed 5 bases from V and 4 bases from J, with 13 bases in between. This CDR3 region has 14 residues. CDR3 sequence (DNA): TGTGCCAGCAGCCTGGGACCGGGCCCAGATACGCAGTATTTT. Translated, it gives CASSLGPGPDTQYF.

This clonotype has ten or more counts. The J gene is TRBJ1-2, the V gene TRBV20-1, with 7 bases aligning to TRBD1. This CDR3 has 12 amino acids. The ends lost 1 base at V and 5 bases at J; junction bases unmatched: 1. The germline V gene encodes CDR1 DFQATT and CDR2 SNEGSKA (reference sequence). Here the CDR3 reads CSARGTGYGYTF. The CDR3 bases are TGCAGTGCTAGAGGGACAGGATATGGCTACACCTTC.